This T cell receptor (beta chain) came from a study of shared clonotypes between healthy human individuals. For the study at large: The donor group consisted of a couple of women and a few men, aged 18 to 49.

There were only Caucasian adults among the donors, and all lived in Nashville, Tennessee. Assay used: immunoSEQ multiplex PCR; TCRdb lists only in-frame clones, some missing. The profile shows fewer than 2.5 million clones, approximately 94% of them singletons. The CDR3 covers 14 residues. Deletions cut 6 bases from V and 3 bases from J, with 14 bases between. Germline lookup yields CDR1 ENHRY and CDR2 SYGVKD. Sequenced: naive CD4+ T cells from PBMCs. The subset: CD45RA+ positively selected. The rearrangement uses TRBV10-3 and TRBJ1-2, with unresolved D. The receptor was derived from a man between 18 and 35 years old in good health. Some clones in this sample may be carry-over from other donors' samples. The CDR3 DNA reads TGTGCCATCAGCCCCATCCGGGTGGACTATGGCTACACCTTC. This sequence encodes CAISPIRVDYGYTF.